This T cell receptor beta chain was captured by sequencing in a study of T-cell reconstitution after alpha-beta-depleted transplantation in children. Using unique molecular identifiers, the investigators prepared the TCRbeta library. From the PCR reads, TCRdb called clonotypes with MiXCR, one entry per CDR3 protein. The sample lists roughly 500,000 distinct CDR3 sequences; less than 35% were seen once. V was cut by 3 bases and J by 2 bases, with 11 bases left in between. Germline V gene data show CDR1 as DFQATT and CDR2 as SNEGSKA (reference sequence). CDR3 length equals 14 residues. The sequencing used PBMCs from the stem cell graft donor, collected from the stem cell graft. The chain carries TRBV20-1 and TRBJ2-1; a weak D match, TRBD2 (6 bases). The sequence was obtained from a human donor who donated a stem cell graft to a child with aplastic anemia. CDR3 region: CSARARGPYNEQFF. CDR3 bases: TGCAGTGCTAGGGCGCGGGGCCCCTACAATGAGCAGTTCTTC.